Shown below are 17 T cell receptor beta chains from a single sample sequenced in a study of T cells in localized non-small cell lung cancer. TCRdb's copy holds only in-frame clones and misses some; the assay was immunoSEQ multiplex PCR. The table lists about 40,000 clones, about 86% of them singletons. Sequencing was performed on peripheral blood mononuclear cells, taken before any cancer treatment. These receptors were taken from a male donor at least 60 years old with stage II lung adenocarcinoma.

The rearrangement uses TRBV7-2 and TRBJ1-1, with unresolved D. The CDR3 is made up of 13 amino acids. The V and J ends lost 4 bases and 1 base respectively, with 7 bases between them. Per germline, CDR1 SGHTA and CDR2 FQGNSA. CDR3 nucleotide sequence: TGTGCCAGCAGCTCGGAAAGGAACACTGAAGCTTTCTTT. This sequence encodes CASSSERNTEAFF.

The rearrangement joins TRBV6-4 to TRBJ1-2, with D possibly matching TRBD1 (5 bases). The V end was cut by 0 bases, the J end by 7 bases, with 6 bases between. The CDR3 has 12 amino acids. CDR1 and CDR2 (germline): MRHNA, SNTAGT. This CDR3 reads CASSDSGVGYTF. The CDR3 DNA sequence: TGTGCCAGCAGTGACTCGGGGGTTGGCTACACCTTC.

The chain combines TRBV7-8 with TRBJ2-7, with 10 bases fitting TRBD2. In germline, CDR1 is SGHVS, CDR2 FQNEAQ. J was trimmed by 6 bases and V by 4 bases; bases with no gene match: 6. CDR3 length: 14 amino acids. Written as DNA, the CDR3 is TGTGCCAGCAGCTCTCTAGCGGGAGTCACCGAGCAGTACTTC. Its protein product is CASSSLAGVTEQYF.

The chain combines TRBV19 with TRBJ1-1, with D perhaps TRBD1 (5 bases). V was trimmed by 6 bases and J by 6 bases, leaving 17 bases between them. Germline lookup yields CDR1 LNHDA and CDR2 SQIVND (reference sequence). The CDR3 loop spans 14 amino acids. CDR3 DNA sequence: TGTGCCAGTAGACTTAGCAGGGTCGGCCCTGAAGCTTTCTTT. Translated, it gives CASRLSRVGPEAFF.

This chain uses TRBV6-5 with TRBJ1-1; possible D gene TRBD1, 5 bases. Germline CDR1 MNHEY, CDR2 SVGAGI. The V gene lost 5 bases and the J gene lost 4 bases, with 17 bases spanning the gap. This CDR3 contains 15 residues. The CDR3 region is CASSVGSGGGTEAFF. Here the CDR3 DNA reads TGTGCCAGCAGTGTCGGCTCGGGGGGAGGCACTGAAGCTTTCTTT.

The chain couples TRBV5-1 to TRBJ2-1, with D perhaps TRBD1 (6 bases). CDR3 size: 16 residues. Trimming removed 4 bases at V and 1 base at J, with 15 bases between. The germline V gene encodes CDR1 SGHRS and CDR2 YFSETQ. The CDR3 DNA is TGCGCCAGCAGCCGGGACACCTTTTTGTCCTACAATGAGCAGTTCTTC. This encodes CASSRDTFLSYNEQFF.

The chain couples TRBV11-2 to TRBJ2-7; 7 bases are shared with TRBD2. Germline V CDR1 and CDR2: SGHAT, FQNNGV. Trimming cost V 4 bases and J 4 bases; bases outside gene matches: 10. CDR3 length: 15 amino acids. The DNA for the CDR3 is TGTGCCAGCAGCTCCGGGGGGAGGGGCGGGTACGAGCAGTACTTC. Translated: CASSSGGRGGYEQYF.

The rearrangement uses TRBV11-2 and TRBJ2-7; D is ambiguous. Trimming took off 3 bases at V and 2 bases at J, with 8 bases between the two ends. The CDR3 is 13 residues long. CDR1 and CDR2 from the germline V gene are SGHAT and FQNNGV. DNA of the CDR3: TGTGCCAGCAGCTTGGCGGAACCCTACGAGCAGTACTTC. This encodes CASSLAEPYEQYF.

This chain connects TRBV19 to TRBJ1-1; D remains unclear. There are 14 residues in the CDR3. Looked up from germline, CDR1 is LNHDA and CDR2 is SQIVND (reference sequence). The V end lost 8 bases, the J end lost 0 bases, and 13 bases lay between the germline ends. The CDR3 loop is CASQTHGMNTEAFF. CDR3 sequence (DNA): TGTGCCAGTCAGACCCACGGAATGAACACTGAAGCTTTCTTT.

In this sample, this clone turned up once. This sequence joins TRBV15 and TRBJ2-2; 7 bases map to TRBD1. The CDR3 covers 16 residues. From germline, CDR1 is LNHNV and CDR2 YYDKDF (reference sequence). J lost 4 bases, V lost 2 bases, and 7 bases had no gene match. In DNA form, the CDR3 reads TGTGCCACCAGCAGACAACAGGGGAAGGCCACCGGGGAGCTGTTTTTT. It encodes CATSRQQGKATGELFF.

The gene calls are TRBV7-3 and TRBJ2-6; the D gene is possibly TRBD1 (6 bases). The CDR3 contains 15 residues. V dropped 4 bases and J dropped 4 bases, with 11 bases sitting between them. Germline CDR1 is SGHTA and CDR2 is FQGTGA. The CDR3 DNA reads TGTGCCAGCAGCTCCACAGGGTTAGGGGCCAACGTCCTGACTTTC. Amino acids: CASSSTGLGANVLTF. Complete variable domain (other parts from reference TRBV7-3 and TRBJ2-6): GAGVSQTPSNKVTEKGKYVELRCDPISGHTALYWYRQSLGQGPEFLIYFQGTGAADDSGLPNDRFFAVRPEGSVSTLKIQRTERGDSAVYLCASSSTGLGANVLTFGAGSRLTVL.

Written as DNA, the CDR3 is TGTGCCAGCAGTCGCGGGGACGGCTACAGTTCACCCCTCCACTTT. Translated, it gives CASSRGDGYSSPLHF. V is TRBV2 and J is TRBJ1-6; weak D call: TRBD1 (5 bases). Between the trimmed V and J ends, which lost 5 bases and 9 bases, there was a span of 17 bases. CDR3 length: 15 residues. The germline CDR1 and CDR2 sequences are SNHLY and FYNNEI.

V usage is TRBV7-9 and J usage is TRBJ2-5; tentative D call: TRBD1 (6 bases). CDR1 and CDR2 from the germline V gene are SEHNR and FQNEAQ (reference sequence). The CDR3 is 16 amino acids. Trimming took off 3 bases at V and 3 bases at J, with 17 bases between the two ends. The CDR3 DNA reads as TGTGCCAGCAGCTTCGGACAGATTGAATCTAAAGAGACCCAGTACTTC. Translation gives CASSFGQIESKETQYF.

V gene TRBV30 combines with J gene TRBJ2-1, with D unclear. The CDR3 runs to 13 residues. The V end lost 4 bases, the J end lost 5 bases, and 12 bases lay between the germline ends. Germline values: CDR1 GTSNPN, CDR2 SVGIG (reference sequence). The DNA of the CDR3 is TGTGCCTGGATAGACTTGGACCACAATGAGCAGTTCTTC. This translates into CAWIDLDHNEQFF.

The chain carries TRBV27 and TRBJ2-7; 11 bases are a match to TRBD2. CDR1 is MNHEY, CDR2 SMNVEV, per germline (reference sequence). The CDR3 extends over 16 amino acids. V lost 6 bases to trimming and J lost 5 bases; unmatched junction nucleotides: 12. DNA of the CDR3: TGTGCCAGCAGCAACCTACCGGGACTAGCGGCAAACGAGCAGTACTTC. As protein: CASSNLPGLAANEQYF.

The rearrangement joins TRBV5-1 to TRBJ2-1; D is tentatively TRBD1 or TRBD2 (5 bases each). Germline V CDR1 and CDR2: SGHRS, YFSETQ. Trimming shortened V by 3 bases and J by 3 bases, and 16 bases separated the two germline ends. CDR3 length: 16 residues. The CDR3 DNA sequence: TGCGCCAGCAGCTCTAGCTCACTGGGGCTCTACAATGAGCAGTTCTTC. It encodes CASSSSSLGLYNEQFF.

The rearrangement links TRBV30 to TRBJ2-2; 11 bases align to TRBD2. CDR1 and CDR2 from the germline V gene are GTSNPN and SVGIG (reference sequence). This CDR3 comprises 13 residues. The trim removed 8 bases at V and 6 bases at J, leaving 5 bases unmatched. CDR3 nucleotides: TGTGCCCGTAGCGGGAGGGCGTCCGGGGAGCTGTTTTTT. It specifies CARSGRASGELFF.